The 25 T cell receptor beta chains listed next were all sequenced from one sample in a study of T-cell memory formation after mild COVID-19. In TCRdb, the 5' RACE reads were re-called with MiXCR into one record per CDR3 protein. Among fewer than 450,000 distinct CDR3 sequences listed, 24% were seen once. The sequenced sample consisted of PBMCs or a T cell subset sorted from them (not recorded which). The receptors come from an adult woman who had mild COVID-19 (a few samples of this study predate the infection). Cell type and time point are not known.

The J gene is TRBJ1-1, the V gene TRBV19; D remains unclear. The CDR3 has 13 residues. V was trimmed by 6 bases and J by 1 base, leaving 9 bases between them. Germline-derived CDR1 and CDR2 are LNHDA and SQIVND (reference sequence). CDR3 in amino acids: CASSLYWNTEAFF. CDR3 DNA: TGTGCCAGTAGCTTATATTGGAACACTGAAGCTTTCTTT.

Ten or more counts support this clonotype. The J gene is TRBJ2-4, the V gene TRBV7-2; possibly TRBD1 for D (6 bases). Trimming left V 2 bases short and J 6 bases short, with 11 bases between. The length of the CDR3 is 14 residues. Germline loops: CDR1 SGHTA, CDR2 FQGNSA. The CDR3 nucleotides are TGTGCCAGCAGCTTAAGTCAACAGGGAAACATTCAGTACTTC. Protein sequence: CASSLSQQGNIQYF.

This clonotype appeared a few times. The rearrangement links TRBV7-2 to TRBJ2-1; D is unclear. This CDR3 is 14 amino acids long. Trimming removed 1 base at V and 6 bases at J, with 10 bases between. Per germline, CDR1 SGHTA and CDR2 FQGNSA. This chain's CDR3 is CASSLVQSGNEQFF. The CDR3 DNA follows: TGTGCCAGCAGCTTAGTCCAGTCGGGCAATGAGCAGTTCTTC.

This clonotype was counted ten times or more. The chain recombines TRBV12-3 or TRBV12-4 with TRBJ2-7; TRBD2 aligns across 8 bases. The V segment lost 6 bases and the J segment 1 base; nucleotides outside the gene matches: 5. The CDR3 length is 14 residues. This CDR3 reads CASSLSGRSYEQYF. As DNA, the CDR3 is TGTGCCAGCAGCTTGAGCGGGAGATCCTACGAGCAGTACTTC.

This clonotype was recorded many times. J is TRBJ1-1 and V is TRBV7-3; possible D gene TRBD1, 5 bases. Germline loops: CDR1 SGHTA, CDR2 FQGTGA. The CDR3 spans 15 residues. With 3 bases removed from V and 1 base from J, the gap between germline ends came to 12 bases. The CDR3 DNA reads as TGTGCCAGCAGCTTGACAGATCTTGGGAACACTGAAGCTTTCTTT. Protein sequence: CASSLTDLGNTEAFF.

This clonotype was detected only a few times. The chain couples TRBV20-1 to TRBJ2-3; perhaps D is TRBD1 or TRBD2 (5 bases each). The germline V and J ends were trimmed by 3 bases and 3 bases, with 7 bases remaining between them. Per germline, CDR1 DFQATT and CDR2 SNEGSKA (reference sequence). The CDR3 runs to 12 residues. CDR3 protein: CSASWGTDTQYF. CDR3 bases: TGCAGTGCTAGTTGGGGGACAGATACGCAGTATTTT.

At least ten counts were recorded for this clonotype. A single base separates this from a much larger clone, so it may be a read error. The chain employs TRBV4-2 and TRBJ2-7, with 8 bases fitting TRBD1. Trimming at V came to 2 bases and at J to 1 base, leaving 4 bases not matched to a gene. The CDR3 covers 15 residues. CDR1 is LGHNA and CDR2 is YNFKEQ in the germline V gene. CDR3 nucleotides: TGTGCCAGCAGCCAACCGGGACAGGTGTCCTACGAGCAGTACTTC. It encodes CASSQPGQVSYEQYF.

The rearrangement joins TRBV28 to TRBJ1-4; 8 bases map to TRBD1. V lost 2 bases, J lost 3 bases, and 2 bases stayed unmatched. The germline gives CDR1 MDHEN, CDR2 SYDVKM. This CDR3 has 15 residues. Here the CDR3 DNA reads TGTGCCAGCAGTTTACAGGGGGCGGCTAATGAAAAACTGTTTTTT. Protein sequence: CASSLQGAANEKLFF.

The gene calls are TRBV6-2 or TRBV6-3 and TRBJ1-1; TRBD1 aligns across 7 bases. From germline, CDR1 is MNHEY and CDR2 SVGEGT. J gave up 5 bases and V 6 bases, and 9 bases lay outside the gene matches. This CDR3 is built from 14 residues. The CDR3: CASSIDRVRTEAFF. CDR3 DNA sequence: TGTGCCAGCAGCATCGACAGGGTGAGGACTGAAGCTTTCTTT.

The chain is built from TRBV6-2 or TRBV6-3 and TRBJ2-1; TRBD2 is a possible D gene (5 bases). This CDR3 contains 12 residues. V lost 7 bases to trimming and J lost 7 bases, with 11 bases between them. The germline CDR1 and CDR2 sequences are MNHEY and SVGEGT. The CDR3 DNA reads TGTGCCAGCAACCCTACGGGGAATGAGCAGTTCTTC. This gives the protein CASNPTGNEQFF.

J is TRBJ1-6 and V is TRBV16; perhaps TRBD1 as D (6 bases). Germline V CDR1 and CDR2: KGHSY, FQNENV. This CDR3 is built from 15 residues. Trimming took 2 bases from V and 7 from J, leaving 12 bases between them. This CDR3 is CASSQTGQSNSPLHF. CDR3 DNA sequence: TGTGCCAGCAGCCAAACCGGACAGTCCAATTCACCCCTCCACTTT.

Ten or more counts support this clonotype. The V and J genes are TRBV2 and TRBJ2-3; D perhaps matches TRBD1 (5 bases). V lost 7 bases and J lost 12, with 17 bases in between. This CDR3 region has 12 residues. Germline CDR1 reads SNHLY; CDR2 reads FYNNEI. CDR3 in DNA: TGTGCCAGCAACAGACAGACCCAGGATCAGTATTTT. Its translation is CASNRQTQDQYF.

CDR3 nucleotide sequence: TGCGCCAGCAGCTTGGTAGGAAGGACTAGCGGGAACACCGGGGAGCTGTTTTTT. Translation gives CASSLVGRTSGNTGELFF. This chain links TRBV5-1 with TRBJ2-2; 10 bases are a match to TRBD2. Trimming at V came to 0 bases and at J to 1 base, leaving 6 bases not matched to a gene. The CDR3 totals 18 residues. CDR1 is SGHRS, CDR2 YFSETQ, per germline.

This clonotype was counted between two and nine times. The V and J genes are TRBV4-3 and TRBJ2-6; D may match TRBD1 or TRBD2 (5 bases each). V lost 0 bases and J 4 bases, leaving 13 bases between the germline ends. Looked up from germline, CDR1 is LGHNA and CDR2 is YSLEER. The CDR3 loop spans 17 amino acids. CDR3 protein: CASSQEVEGTGANVLTF. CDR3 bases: TGCGCCAGCAGCCAAGAAGTTGAGGGGACCGGGGCCAACGTCCTGACTTTC.

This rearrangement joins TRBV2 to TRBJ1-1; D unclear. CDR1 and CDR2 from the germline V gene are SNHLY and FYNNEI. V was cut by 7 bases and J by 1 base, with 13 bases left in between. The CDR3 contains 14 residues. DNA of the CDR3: TGTGCCAGCAATGTAAGGAGCCAGAACACTGAAGCTTTCTTT. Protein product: CASNVRSQNTEAFF.

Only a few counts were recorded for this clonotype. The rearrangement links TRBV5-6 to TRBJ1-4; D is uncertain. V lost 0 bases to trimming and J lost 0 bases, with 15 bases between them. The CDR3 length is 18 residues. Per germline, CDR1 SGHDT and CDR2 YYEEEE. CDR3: CASSLGARVSATNEKLFF. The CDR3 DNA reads TGTGCCAGCAGCTTGGGGGCGAGGGTTTCCGCAACTAATGAAAAACTGTTTTTT.

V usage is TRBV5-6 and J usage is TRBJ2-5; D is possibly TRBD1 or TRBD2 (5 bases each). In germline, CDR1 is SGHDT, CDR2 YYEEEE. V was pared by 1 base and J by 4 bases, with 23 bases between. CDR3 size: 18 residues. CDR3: CASSLSVGVRSGRETQYF. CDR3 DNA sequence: TGTGCCAGCAGCTTGTCAGTGGGGGTACGCAGTGGGAGAGAGACCCAGTACTTC.

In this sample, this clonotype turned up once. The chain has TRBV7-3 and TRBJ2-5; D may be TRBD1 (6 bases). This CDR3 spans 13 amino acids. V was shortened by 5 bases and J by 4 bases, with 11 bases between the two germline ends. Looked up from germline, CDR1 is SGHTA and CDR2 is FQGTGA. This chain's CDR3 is CASSAQGGETQYF. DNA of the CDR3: TGTGCCAGCAGCGCACAGGGCGGAGAGACCCAGTACTTC.

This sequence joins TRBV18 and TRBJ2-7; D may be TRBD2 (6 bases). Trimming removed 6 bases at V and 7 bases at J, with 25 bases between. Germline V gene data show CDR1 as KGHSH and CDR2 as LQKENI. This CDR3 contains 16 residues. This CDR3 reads CASSSGRDGLLREQYF. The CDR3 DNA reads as TGTGCCAGCTCCTCTGGGCGGGACGGGCTGTTGCGAGAGCAGTACTTC.

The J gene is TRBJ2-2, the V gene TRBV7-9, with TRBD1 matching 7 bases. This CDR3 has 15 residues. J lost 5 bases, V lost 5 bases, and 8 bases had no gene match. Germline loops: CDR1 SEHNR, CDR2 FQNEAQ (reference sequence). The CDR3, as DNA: TGTGCCAGCAGCCCGGCAGGGACAGCAACCGGGGAGCTGTTTTTT. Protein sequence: CASSPAGTATGELFF.

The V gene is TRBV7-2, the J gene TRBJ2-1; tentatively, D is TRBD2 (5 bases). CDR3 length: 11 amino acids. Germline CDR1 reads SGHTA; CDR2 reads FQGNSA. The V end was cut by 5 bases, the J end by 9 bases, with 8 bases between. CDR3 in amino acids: CASSPSFEQFF. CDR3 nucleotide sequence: TGTGCCAGCAGCCCTAGCTTTGAGCAGTTCTTC.

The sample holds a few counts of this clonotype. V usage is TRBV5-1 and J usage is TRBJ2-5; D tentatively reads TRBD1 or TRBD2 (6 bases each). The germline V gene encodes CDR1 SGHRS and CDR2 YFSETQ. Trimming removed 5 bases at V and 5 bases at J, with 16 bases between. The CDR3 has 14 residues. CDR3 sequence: CASRKGGRFETQYF. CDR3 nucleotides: TGCGCCAGCAGAAAGGGGGGCCGATTTGAGACCCAGTACTTC.

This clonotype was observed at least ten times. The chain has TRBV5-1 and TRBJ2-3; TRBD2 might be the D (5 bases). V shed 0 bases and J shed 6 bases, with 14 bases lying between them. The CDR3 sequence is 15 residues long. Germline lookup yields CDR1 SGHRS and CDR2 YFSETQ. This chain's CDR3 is CASSLEPTSSDTQYF. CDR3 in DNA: TGCGCCAGCAGCTTGGAGCCCACTTCTAGCGATACGCAGTATTTT.

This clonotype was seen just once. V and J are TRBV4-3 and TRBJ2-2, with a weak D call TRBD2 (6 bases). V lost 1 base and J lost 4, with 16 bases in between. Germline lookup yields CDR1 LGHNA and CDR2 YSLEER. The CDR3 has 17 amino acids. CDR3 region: CASSQGTLGTPTGELFF. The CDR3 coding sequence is TGCGCCAGCAGCCAAGGAACACTCGGGACTCCCACCGGGGAGCTGTTTTTT.

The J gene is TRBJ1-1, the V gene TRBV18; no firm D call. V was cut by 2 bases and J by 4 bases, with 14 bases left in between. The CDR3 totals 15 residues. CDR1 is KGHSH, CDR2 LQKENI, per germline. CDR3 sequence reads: CASSPNTAMGTEAFF. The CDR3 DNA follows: TGTGCCAGCTCACCAAATACGGCTATGGGCACTGAAGCTTTCTTT.